This entry lists 23 T cell receptor beta chains sequenced from one sample in a study of CD8+ T cells in alopecia areata. RNA was extracted and reverse transcribed into cDNA as the sequencing template. Sequencing was performed with immunoSEQ multiplex PCR; in TCRdb, only in-frame clones are kept and a portion is missing. Here the sample spans 250,000 to 300,000 clones, about 62% being singletons. Indicated treatment: oral pan-JAK inhibitor, 5-10 mg twice daily. The specimen comprised CD4+ T cells sorted from blood, sampled at week 24, from a patient treated with tofacitinib. The receptor source for this set is a human donor with alopecia areata.

This chain uses TRBV9 with TRBJ2-5; TRBD2 agrees at 8 bases. Germline values: CDR1 SGDLS, CDR2 YYNGEE. This CDR3 has 15 residues. V shed 3 bases and J 1 base; nucleotides not matched to a gene: 5. In nucleotides, the CDR3 is TGTGCCAGCAGCGCGGGGGGGCGCAGCCAAGAGACCCAGTACTTC. Residues: CASSAGGRSQETQYF.

The chain has TRBV27 and TRBJ1-4; 7 nucleotides line up with TRBD1. The J segment lost 14 bases and the V segment lost 4 bases, leaving 13 bases of the junction unmatched. The CDR3 has 14 amino acids. CDR1 MNHEY and CDR2 SMNVEV come from the germline V gene (reference sequence). CDR3 amino acids: CASSWDSSLGGLFF. The CDR3 nucleotides read TGTGCCAGCAGTTGGGACAGCTCTTTGGGAGGGCTGTTTTTT.

The rearrangement links TRBV30 to TRBJ2-7, with TRBD2 matching 7 bases. The germline V gene encodes CDR1 GTSNPN and CDR2 SVGIG (reference sequence). Losses at the gene ends were 2 bases for V and 3 bases for J; bases not matched to a gene: 4. The CDR3 is made up of 13 amino acids. The CDR3 nucleotides are TGTGCCTGGAGTCTAGCGGCGGGCTACGAGCAGTACTTC. This encodes CAWSLAAGYEQYF.

In this sample, this clone turned up once. This sequence joins TRBV29-1 and TRBJ2-5; D uncertain. CDR1 and CDR2 (germline): SQVTM, ANQGSEA. Trimming removed 5 bases from V and 2 bases from J, with 12 bases in between. The CDR3 contains 13 residues. As DNA, the CDR3 is TGCAGCGTTCTGTCTCATGGGCAAGAGACCCAGTACTTC. It is translated as CSVLSHGQETQYF. The variable domain in full, with the rest retrieved from reference TRBV29-1 and TRBJ2-5, is SAVISQKPSRDICQRGTSLTIQCQVDSQVTMMFWYRQQPGQSLTLIATANQGSEATYESGFVIDKFPISRPNLTFSTLTVSNMSPEDSSIYLCSVLSHGQETQYFGPGTRLLVL.

V usage is TRBV5-1 and J usage is TRBJ1-1; a possible D gene is TRBD1 (5 bases). The CDR3 extends over 14 amino acids. V lost 0 bases and J 1 base, leaving 7 bases between the germline ends. Germline CDR1 reads SGHRS; CDR2 reads YFSETQ. CDR3 DNA: TGCGCCAGCAGCTTGGCTCAGGGGAACACTGAAGCTTTCTTT. Its protein product is CASSLAQGNTEAFF.

The V call is TRBV7-9, the J call TRBJ2-4; D is perhaps TRBD2 (5 bases). Trimming removed 5 bases from V and 0 bases from J, with 14 bases in between. In germline, CDR1 is SEHNR, CDR2 FQNEAQ (reference sequence). There are 16 residues in the CDR3. The CDR3 DNA reads TGTGCCAGCAGCCCCGGGGTCGTTCTAGCCAAAAACATTCAGTACTTC. As protein: CASSPGVVLAKNIQYF.

J is TRBJ2-5 and V is TRBV9, with D possibly TRBD2 on 6 matching bases. The CDR3 runs to 14 residues. CDR1 and CDR2 (germline): SGDLS, YYNGEE. V was clipped by 2 bases and J by 5 bases, with 13 bases between them. CDR3 residues: CASSVGGAWETQYF. CDR3 nucleotide sequence: TGTGCCAGCAGCGTCGGCGGGGCATGGGAGACCCAGTACTTC.

This chain connects TRBV7-8 to TRBJ1-2, with unresolved D. V dropped 4 bases and J dropped 0 bases, with 9 bases sitting between them. This CDR3 is built from 14 residues. Per germline, CDR1 SGHVS and CDR2 FQNEAQ. The CDR3 DNA reads as TGTGCCAGCAGCTCACGGGATCCTAACTATGGCTACACCTTC. This translates into CASSSRDPNYGYTF. Drawing the rest from reference TRBV7-8 and TRBJ1-2, the complete variable domain is GAGVSQSPRYKVAKRGQDVALRCDPISGHVSLFWYQQALGQGPEFLTYFQNEAQLDKSGLPSDRFFAERPEGSVSTLKIQRTQQEDSAVYLCASSSRDPNYGYTFGSGTRLTVV.

The chain combines TRBV6-5 with TRBJ2-7; the D gene is possibly TRBD1 (5 bases). Trimming cost V 2 bases and J 5 bases, with 10 bases left between them. Per germline, CDR1 MNHEY and CDR2 SVGAGI. The CDR3 sequence is 13 residues long. The DNA of the CDR3 is TGTGCCAGCAGTTACCAGAGCAGGGACGAGCAGTACTTC. Encoded protein: CASSYQSRDEQYF.

This chain joins TRBV15 and TRBJ2-7, with TRBD1 identical over 8 bases. This CDR3 is 13 amino acids long. After removal of 2 bases from V and 5 bases from J, the junction contained 2 bases not matched to a gene. Germline CDR1 reads LNHNV; CDR2 reads YYDKDF (reference sequence). CDR3 amino acids: CATSRRQGNEQYF. The DNA for the CDR3 is TGTGCCACCAGCAGAAGACAGGGGAACGAGCAGTACTTC.

This clone was counted between two and nine times. This sequence joins TRBV29-1 and TRBJ1-3; D ambiguous. CDR1 and CDR2 from the germline V gene are SQVTM and ANQGSEA. The CDR3 extends over 13 amino acids. The germline V and J ends were trimmed by 0 bases and 0 bases, with 3 bases remaining between them. CDR3 sequence reads: CSVEEASGNTIYF. The CDR3 DNA sequence: TGCAGCGTTGAAGAAGCCTCTGGAAACACCATATATTTT. Drawing the rest from reference TRBV29-1 and TRBJ1-3, the complete variable domain is SAVISQKPSRDICQRGTSLTIQCQVDSQVTMMFWYRQQPGQSLTLIATANQGSEATYESGFVIDKFPISRPNLTFSTLTVSNMSPEDSSIYLCSVEEASGNTIYFGEGSWLTVV.

The chain joins TRBV5-4 to TRBJ1-2; D remains unclear. Germline values: CDR1 SGHNT, CDR2 YYREEE (reference sequence). The CDR3 length is 13 residues. Trimming shortened V by 0 bases and J by 4 bases, and 7 bases separated the two germline ends. The chain's CDR3 is CASSLGEGYGYTF. For the CDR3, the DNA is TGTGCCAGCAGCTTGGGGGAAGGCTATGGCTACACCTTC.

The chain uses TRBV10-2 and TRBJ2-3, with D hard to call. V was clipped by 7 bases and J by 0 bases, with 11 bases between them. Germline V gene lookup returns CDR1 WSHSY and CDR2 SAAADI. The CDR3 has 14 amino acids. Written as DNA, the CDR3 is TGCGCCAGCAAAGGGTCTCTTAGCACAGATACGCAGTATTTT. Its translation: CASKGSLSTDTQYF.

The gene calls are TRBV9 and TRBJ2-7; D may correspond to TRBD1 or TRBD2 (5 bases each). The V and J ends lost 7 bases and 0 bases respectively, with 8 bases between them. Germline V gene lookup returns CDR1 SGDLS and CDR2 YYNGEE. The CDR3 has 12 amino acids. In nucleotides, the CDR3 is TGTGCCAGCGGGACGGTCTCCTACGAGCAGTACTTC. Amino acids: CASGTVSYEQYF.

This rearrangement joins TRBV7-9 to TRBJ2-7; 8 bases map to TRBD1. CDR1 and CDR2 from the germline V gene are SEHNR and FQNEAQ (reference sequence). The V gene end was trimmed by 3 bases and the J gene end by 2 bases; junction bases not matched to a gene: 3. There are 14 residues in the CDR3. The CDR3 reads CASSFGQGTYEQYF. The CDR3 nucleotides read TGTGCCAGCAGCTTCGGACAGGGAACCTACGAGCAGTACTTC.

The rearrangement links TRBV12-5 to TRBJ1-1; no definite D call. V gave up 2 bases and J gave up 2 bases, with 9 bases separating them. CDR3 length: 14 amino acids. Germline V gives CDR1 LGHNT, CDR2 FRNRAP. Written as DNA, the CDR3 is TGTGCTAGTGGTTTGACACCGGGAAACACTGAAGCTTTCTTT. This sequence encodes CASGLTPGNTEAFF.

The table lists this clone with a few counts. This chain connects TRBV6-6 to TRBJ2-6; D may be TRBD1 or TRBD2 (5 bases each). The CDR3 sequence is 16 residues long. Germline CDR1 reads MNHNY; CDR2 reads SVGAGI (reference sequence). Trimming pared 0 bases from V and 2 bases from J, leaving 8 bases between. This chain's CDR3 is CASSYSGVAGANVLTF. The DNA of the CDR3 is TGTGCCAGCAGTTACTCGGGGGTCGCTGGGGCCAACGTCCTGACTTTC.

The rearrangement joins TRBV7-2 to TRBJ2-5, with D tentatively TRBD1 or TRBD2 (6 bases each). Germline values: CDR1 SGHTA, CDR2 FQGNSA. V dropped 8 bases and J dropped 5 bases, with 15 bases sitting between them. The CDR3 runs 13 residues. The CDR3 nucleotides are TGTGCCAGCCACGACCGAGGGGGGGAGACCCAGTACTTC. Protein: CASHDRGGETQYF.

This clone was counted between two and nine times. The rearrangement links TRBV9 to TRBJ2-1; 9 bases align to TRBD2. Germline V CDR1 and CDR2: SGDLS, YYNGEE. The CDR3 runs to 14 residues. Unmatched junction bases numbered 10, after V lost 7 bases and J lost 8 bases. DNA for the CDR3: TGTGCCAGCTCACCGGGGACTAGCTCTTATGAGCAGTTCTTC. Its protein product is CASSPGTSSYEQFF.

V usage is TRBV19 and J usage is TRBJ1-2; D is unresolved. V lost 5 bases and J 2 bases, leaving 12 bases between the germline ends. The CDR3 length is 14 residues. Looked up from germline, CDR1 is LNHDA and CDR2 is SQIVND (reference sequence). The chain's CDR3 is CASSSRTVNYGYTF. The CDR3 bases are TGTGCCAGTAGTTCGCGGACGGTGAACTATGGCTACACCTTC.

The chain employs TRBV7-2 and TRBJ1-5; TRBD1 is a possible D gene (6 bases). This CDR3 is built from 14 residues. Looked up from germline, CDR1 is SGHTA and CDR2 is FQGNSA. V gave up 5 bases and J gave up 0 bases, with 8 bases separating them. CDR3 loop: CASSRDTSNQPQHF. CDR3 DNA: TGTGCCAGCAGCCGGGACACTAGCAATCAGCCCCAGCATTTT.

J is TRBJ2-1 and V is TRBV11-2; 11 bases line up with TRBD2. V shed 1 base and J 8 bases; nucleotides not matched to a gene: 7. The CDR3 is 16 amino acids. Germline CDR1 SGHAT, CDR2 FQNNGV. The CDR3 spells CASSLVGLAGGDEQFF. The CDR3 DNA is TGTGCCAGCAGCTTAGTCGGCCTAGCGGGGGGCGATGAGCAGTTCTTC.

This clone was picked up a small number of times. The chain couples TRBV7-2 to TRBJ2-7, with a possible D match to TRBD1 (5 bases). Trimming took off 3 bases at V and 6 bases at J, with 9 bases between the two ends. Germline V CDR1 and CDR2: SGHTA, FQGNSA. The CDR3 extends over 12 amino acids. This CDR3 is CASSFYTGEQYF. DNA for the CDR3: TGTGCCAGCAGCTTTTACACAGGCGAGCAGTACTTC.